Below are 31 T cell receptor beta chains sequenced from a single sample in a study of shared clonotypes between healthy human individuals. TCRdb's copy holds only in-frame clones and misses some; the assay was immunoSEQ multiplex PCR. Here the sample spans some 2,500,000 clones, roughly 90% being singletons. Input material: naive CD4+ T cells from PBMCs. Specified subset: CD45RA+ positively selected. These receptors all stem from a man between 18 and 35 years old in good health. Some clones in this sample may be carry-over from other donors' samples.

The rearrangement joins TRBV11-2 to TRBJ2-1; no firm D call. V dropped 0 bases and J dropped 2 bases, with 5 bases sitting between them. The CDR3 contains 14 residues. Germline V gives CDR1 SGHAT, CDR2 FQNNGV. The CDR3 is CASSLETTYNEQFF. CDR3 DNA: TGTGCCAGCAGCTTAGAGACAACCTACAATGAGCAGTTCTTC.

This clone occurred once. The rearrangement joins TRBV19 to TRBJ2-2, with 8 bases identical to TRBD1. The CDR3 sequence is 14 residues long. The V and J ends lost 7 bases and 4 bases, in that order; junction bases with no gene match: 5. Germline V gene sequence: CDR1 LNHDA, CDR2 SQIVND (reference sequence). The CDR3: CASKQGVATGELFF. The CDR3 DNA reads TGTGCCAGTAAACAGGGGGTGGCCACCGGGGAGCTGTTTTTT.

On this clone: Other DNA sequences in this specimen translate into the identical CDR3. This chain uses TRBV28 with TRBJ2-7; the D call may be TRBD1 or TRBD2 (5 bases each). Trimming shortened V by 6 bases and J by 2 bases, and 17 bases separated the two germline ends. The CDR3 loop spans 15 amino acids. Germline values: CDR1 MDHEN, CDR2 SYDVKM. The CDR3: CASSPGTSGAYEQYF. The DNA of the CDR3 is TGTGCCAGCAGCCCCGGGACGAGCGGAGCCTACGAGCAGTACTTC.

V and J are TRBV28 and TRBJ1-1, with D hard to call. The V end was cut by 6 bases, the J end by 2 bases, with 10 bases between. Per the germline V gene, CDR1 is MDHEN and CDR2 is SYDVKM. There are 13 residues in the CDR3. CDR3 DNA sequence: TGTGCCAGCAGCCCTCCCACAAACACTGAAGCTTTCTTT. This gives the protein CASSPPTNTEAFF.

V usage is TRBV11-2 and J usage is TRBJ2-3; D gene unclear. The V end lost 1 base, the J end lost 3 bases, and 11 bases lay between the germline ends. The CDR3 covers 15 residues. CDR1 and CDR2 from the germline V gene are SGHAT and FQNNGV. The CDR3 DNA is TGTGCCAGCAGCTTAGGTGGCTATCTAACAGATACGCAGTATTTT. Translated, it gives CASSLGGYLTDTQYF.

The V gene is TRBV18, the J gene TRBJ2-1, with 8 bases aligning to TRBD2. The germline gives CDR1 KGHSH, CDR2 LQKENI. The CDR3 totals 14 residues. Losses at the gene ends were 6 bases for V and 8 bases for J; bases not matched to a gene: 9. CDR3 protein: CASSRGLVFDEQFF. DNA for the CDR3: TGTGCCAGCTCCAGGGGACTAGTATTCGATGAGCAGTTCTTC.

The chain carries TRBV5-1 and TRBJ2-1; no firm D call. This CDR3 spans 15 amino acids. The germline V gene has CDR1 SGHRS and CDR2 YFSETQ. The V end was cut by 0 bases, the J end by 4 bases, with 11 bases between. CDR3 in DNA: TGCGCCAGCAGCTTGGTACAGAGCGTTTACAATGAGCAGTTCTTC. Translation: CASSLVQSVYNEQFF.

Concerning this clone: Other DNA sequences in the sample encode the same CDR3. The rearrangement uses TRBV28 and TRBJ2-5; TRBD1 or TRBD2 may be the D gene (7 bases each). CDR3 length: 14 amino acids. In germline, CDR1 is MDHEN, CDR2 SYDVKM. Trimming removed 4 bases from V and 4 bases from J, with 13 bases in between. The CDR3 sequence: CASSSPGGGETQYF. The CDR3 nucleotides read TGTGCCAGCAGTTCCCCAGGGGGGGGAGAGACCCAGTACTTC.

The chain couples TRBV28 to TRBJ2-3; 7 bases fit TRBD2. After removal of 10 bases from V and 8 bases from J, the junction contained 9 bases not matched to a gene. The CDR3 is 12 residues long. Germline V lookup: CDR1 MDHEN, CDR2 SYDVKM. The CDR3 DNA reads as TGTGCCATATCTTTCAGGGAGGGTACGCAGTATTTT. This gives the protein CAISFREGTQYF. The variable domain in full, with the rest retrieved from reference TRBV28 and TRBJ2-3, is DVKVTQSSRYLVKRTGEKVFLECVQDMDHENMFWYRQDPGLGLRLIYFSYDVKMKEKGDIPEGYSVSREKKERFSLILESASTNQTSMYLCAISFREGTQYFGPGTRLTVL.

The chain recombines TRBV5-1 with TRBJ1-2; the D gene is possibly TRBD1 (5 bases). Germline V lookup: CDR1 SGHRS, CDR2 YFSETQ. CDR3 size: 15 residues. Trimming pared 1 base from V and 0 bases from J, leaving 10 bases between. In DNA form, the CDR3 reads TGCGCCAGCAGCTTGTTGACAGTATCTAACTATGGCTACACCTTC. Translated: CASSLLTVSNYGYTF.

This clone was seen just once. V is TRBV15 and J is TRBJ2-6; the D is unclear. The CDR3 length is 17 residues. Germline V gene sequence: CDR1 LNHNV, CDR2 YYDKDF (reference sequence). Between the trimmed V and J ends, which lost 0 bases and 2 bases, there was a span of 11 bases. The CDR3 is CATSRDLSPPGANVLTF. CDR3 nucleotides: TGTGCCACCAGCAGAGATCTCAGCCCCCCTGGGGCCAACGTCCTGACTTTC.

This clone was seen a single time. The sample has other DNA sequences that encode this CDR3 too. The chain is built from TRBV5-4 and TRBJ1-1, with D possibly TRBD1 on 6 matching bases. The ends were cut back, 0 bases at V and 6 bases at J, with 15 bases in the middle. Germline V gene sequence: CDR1 SGHNT, CDR2 YYREEE (reference sequence). The CDR3 has 15 residues. CDR3 protein: CASSLDPRGGAEAFF. The CDR3 region has the DNA TGTGCCAGCAGCTTGGATCCTAGGGGGGGTGCTGAAGCTTTCTTT.

CDR3 sequence: CASSRGAGRGYTF. The CDR3 DNA is TGTGCCAGCAGCCGGGGAGCCGGGAGGGGCTACACCTTC. The rearrangement links TRBV6-4 to TRBJ1-2; no reliable D call. Germline assignment: CDR1 MRHNA and CDR2 SNTAGT. V was pared by 6 bases and J by 8 bases, with 16 bases between. The CDR3 totals 13 residues.

This sequence joins TRBV18 and TRBJ1-3; D is undetermined. V lost 6 bases to trimming and J lost 2 bases, with 14 bases between them. The length of the CDR3 is 15 residues. CDR1 is KGHSH, CDR2 LQKENI, per germline. CDR3 amino acids: CASSPPGRPGNTIYF. The CDR3 DNA follows: TGTGCCAGCTCCCCCCCAGGACGCCCTGGAAACACCATATATTTT. Filled out from reference TRBV18 and TRBJ1-3, the complete variable domain reads NAGVMQNPRHLVRRRGQEARLRCSPMKGHSHVYWYRQLPEEGLKFMVYLQKENIIDESGMPKERFSAEFPKEGPSILRIQQVVRGDSAAYFCASSPPGRPGNTIYFGEGSWLTVV.

The chain combines TRBV4-2 with TRBJ2-3; TRBD2 aligns across 7 bases. V shed 1 base, J shed 2 bases, and the junction held 6 bases outside the gene matches. Per the germline V gene, CDR1 is LGHNA and CDR2 is YNFKEQ. This CDR3 spans 16 amino acids. CDR3 coding DNA: TGTGCCAGCAGCCAAGTCAGTGGGAGGGCCACAGATACGCAGTATTTT. This sequence encodes CASSQVSGRATDTQYF.

The chain has TRBV9 and TRBJ1-2; D remains ambiguous. Germline V gene lookup returns CDR1 SGDLS and CDR2 YYNGEE. The length of the CDR3 is 16 residues. V shed 0 bases and J shed 5 bases, with 17 bases lying between them. CDR3 sequence (DNA): TGTGCCAGCAGCGTAGGGCCCCAGGCCCAACTATATGGCTACACCTTC. Amino acids: CASSVGPQAQLYGYTF.

This chain joins TRBV11-1 and TRBJ1-6; D not certain. CDR1 and CDR2 from the germline V gene are SGHAT and FQDESV (reference sequence). Trimming took off 4 bases at V and 8 bases at J, with 9 bases between the two ends. The CDR3 is 13 amino acids. This CDR3 is CASSSVIDSPLHF. The CDR3 DNA is TGTGCCAGCAGCTCTGTTATTGATTCACCCCTCCACTTT. The variable domain in full, with the rest retrieved from reference TRBV11-1 and TRBJ1-6, is EAEVAQSPRYKITEKSQAVAFWCDPISGHATLYWYRQILGQGPELLVQFQDESVVDDSQLPKDRFSAERLKGVDSTLKIQPAELGDSAMYLCASSSVIDSPLHFGNGTRLTVT.

The chain links TRBV2 to TRBJ2-2, with 8 bases that match TRBD1. From germline, CDR1 is SNHLY and CDR2 FYNNEI. The CDR3 covers 12 residues. V dropped 6 bases and J dropped 15; count of bases not matched to a gene: 9. This chain's CDR3 is CASRKRTGQLFF. CDR3 DNA: TGTGCCAGCAGGAAGAGGACAGGGCAGTTGTTTTTT.

The chain recombines TRBV30 with TRBJ1-2; D is unresolved. V was cut by 3 bases and J by 0 bases, with 14 bases left in between. Germline CDR1 GTSNPN, CDR2 SVGIG (reference sequence). This CDR3 is 15 amino acids long. The CDR3 region has the DNA TGTGCCTGGAGCCCCCCCCGCACATCTAACTATGGCTACACCTTC. It translates to CAWSPPRTSNYGYTF.

The V gene is TRBV15, the J gene TRBJ1-5; tentatively, D is TRBD1 (6 bases). V dropped 1 base and J dropped 7 bases, with 14 bases sitting between them. This CDR3 has 15 amino acids. Germline-derived CDR1 and CDR2 are LNHNV and YYDKDF (reference sequence). The CDR3 protein is CATSRVRWGQQPQHF. CDR3 DNA sequence: TGTGCCACCAGCAGAGTCCGATGGGGGCAGCAGCCCCAGCATTTT.

The rearrangement joins TRBV7-9 to TRBJ1-1; D possibly corresponds to TRBD1 (6 bases). CDR3 length: 15 residues. Deletions cut 7 bases from V and 0 bases from J, with 15 bases between. Germline V gene data show CDR1 as SEHNR and CDR2 as FQNEAQ (reference sequence). In DNA form, the CDR3 reads TGTGCCAGCACCTATGGGGGGGCGGTGAACACTGAAGCTTTCTTT. It is translated as CASTYGGAVNTEAFF.

CDR3 protein: CASSPRGLAGGTGELFF. The DNA of the CDR3 is TGTGCCAGCAGCCCCCGGGGACTAGCGGGAGGGACCGGGGAGCTGTTTTTT. The rearrangement joins TRBV7-8 to TRBJ2-2; 16 bases map to TRBD2. The V gene's germline CDR1 is SGHVS and CDR2 FQNEAQ. This CDR3 has 17 amino acids. V gave up 5 bases and J gave up 5 bases; unmatched junction bases: 5.

This clone was observed a single time. The same CDR3 arises from other DNA sequences in this sample as well. V usage is TRBV28 and J usage is TRBJ2-6, with D perhaps TRBD1 (6 bases). The CDR3 is made up of 15 amino acids. V lost 1 base and J lost 2, with 6 bases in between. Germline CDR1 reads MDHEN; CDR2 reads SYDVKM. The CDR3, as DNA: TGTGCCAGCAGTTTATCAGGGGCTGGGGCCAACGTCCTGACTTTC. Translation: CASSLSGAGANVLTF.

The chain couples TRBV13 to TRBJ2-1; TRBD2 agrees at 8 bases. Germline lookup yields CDR1 PRHDT and CDR2 FYEKMQ (reference sequence). J gave up 6 bases and V 2 bases, and 21 bases lay outside the gene matches. CDR3 size: 20 residues. The CDR3 loop is CASSLNSRLAGLKLGNEQFF. The DNA for the CDR3 is TGTGCCAGCAGCTTAAATTCCCGGCTAGCGGGTCTCAAACTGGGCAATGAGCAGTTCTTC. The full variable domain, its missing parts supplied by reference TRBV13 and TRBJ2-1, is AAGVIQSPRHLIKEKRETATLKCYPIPRHDTVYWYQQGPGQDPQFLISFYEKMQSDKGSIPDRFSAQQFSDYHSELNMSSLELGDSALYFCASSLNSRLAGLKLGNEQFFGPGTRLTVL.

V gene TRBV28 combines with J gene TRBJ1-2; TRBD1 matches at 10 bases. The CDR3 has 15 residues. The germline V gene encodes CDR1 MDHEN and CDR2 SYDVKM. Germline trimming cut 4 bases from V and 5 bases from J; bases unmatched to any gene: 7. The CDR3 region is CASSSTGTGVYGYTF. The CDR3 DNA sequence: TGTGCCAGCAGTTCAACCGGGACAGGGGTATATGGCTACACCTTC.

The chain links TRBV28 to TRBJ2-3; 9 positions match TRBD2. Germline-derived CDR1 and CDR2 are MDHEN and SYDVKM. V lost 6 bases to trimming and J lost 2 bases; unmatched junction nucleotides: 6. The CDR3 is made up of 15 amino acids. CDR3 protein: CASRSSGTTTDTQYF. The DNA of the CDR3 is TGTGCCAGCAGATCTAGCGGGACCACCACAGATACGCAGTATTTT.

The chain has TRBV2 and TRBJ1-1, with a weak D call TRBD1 (5 bases). CDR1 and CDR2 from the germline V gene are SNHLY and FYNNEI. The CDR3 loop spans 13 amino acids. Between the trimmed V and J ends, which lost 7 bases and 0 bases, there was a span of 9 bases. The CDR3 spells CASTGTVNTEAFF. The CDR3 DNA is TGTGCCAGCACTGGGACGGTGAACACTGAAGCTTTCTTT.

J is TRBJ2-2 and V is TRBV7-2; D perhaps matches TRBD1 (5 bases). The CDR3 runs to 17 residues. V lost 1 base to trimming and J lost 2 bases, with 14 bases between them. In germline, CDR1 is SGHTA, CDR2 FQGNSA. Here the CDR3 DNA reads TGTGCCAGCAGCTTAGTCAGTTGGGGCAGTAACACCGGGGAGCTGTTTTTT. Its protein product is CASSLVSWGSNTGELFF.

This chain connects TRBV19 to TRBJ2-1, with TRBD2 matching over 13 bases. V dropped 4 bases and J dropped 4; count of bases not matched to a gene: 7. Germline V gene lookup returns CDR1 LNHDA and CDR2 SQIVND (reference sequence). The CDR3 has 17 residues. CDR3 residues: CASSNQWTSGRYNEQFF. CDR3 DNA: TGTGCCAGTAGTAACCAATGGACTAGCGGGAGATACAATGAGCAGTTCTTC.

The chain joins TRBV27 to TRBJ1-5; no definite D call. Germline CDR1 MNHEY, CDR2 SMNVEV (reference sequence). The CDR3 loop spans 16 amino acids. V lost 5 bases, J lost 6 bases, and 20 bases lay in between. CDR3 protein: CASSPTGGVPTQPQHF. The CDR3 DNA is TGTGCCAGCAGTCCCACGGGTGGGGTTCCGACTCAGCCCCAGCATTTT.

This rearrangement joins TRBV27 to TRBJ2-7; D assignment may be TRBD1 or TRBD2 (6 bases each). Trimming shortened V by 3 bases and J by 2 bases, and 8 bases separated the two germline ends. This CDR3 is built from 13 residues. Per germline, CDR1 MNHEY and CDR2 SMNVEV (reference sequence). CDR3 loop: CASSLEGAYEQYF. DNA of the CDR3: TGTGCCAGCAGTTTGGAGGGGGCCTACGAGCAGTACTTC.